A selection of T cell receptor beta chains follows, all from one sample in a study of T cells in Graves' hyperthyroidism and ophthalmopathy. TCRdb recomputed calls from the multiplex PCR reads with MiXCR, one row per CDR3 protein. The sample contains 450,000 to 550,000 distinct CDR3 sequences, around a quarter of which appear only once. Sequencing was done on a sample of blood. The receptors shown here come from a woman aged 25 to 39 with Graves' ophthalmopathy. Both conserved end residues are part of each CDR3. The order of the fields is clone size, V gene, J gene, D gene, CDR3 protein, CDR3 DNA. The D gene is left open where the match is weak. Only some rows state a clone size, as once, few, many or a class for expanded clones.

size: NA; V: TRBV6-1; J: TRBJ2-7; D: NA; CDR3: CASSDLDWDDEQYF; DNA: TGTGCCAGCAGTGATTTGGACTGGGATGACGAGCAGTACTTC
size: many; V: TRBV12-3/TRBV12-4; J: TRBJ1-1; D: TRBD1; CDR3: CASIPDRLVSMNTEAFF; DNA: TGTGCCAGCATCCCGGACAGGTTGGTGTCAATGAACACTGAAGCTTTCTTT
size: many; V: TRBV6-5; J: TRBJ2-7; D: NA; CDR3: CASSSESGAAYEQYF; DNA: TGTGCCAGCAGTTCCGAATCCGGGGCCGCATACGAGCAGTACTTC
size: many; V: TRBV4-2; J: TRBJ1-1; D: NA; CDR3: CASSPMTVMNTEAFF; DNA: TGTGCCAGCAGCCCAATGACCGTTATGAACACTGAAGCTTTCTTT
size: NA; V: TRBV20-1; J: TRBJ1-1; D: NA; CDR3: CSARVGVVDEAFF; DNA: TGCAGTGCTAGAGTCGGGGTAGTCGATGAAGCTTTCTTT
size: NA; V: TRBV29-1; J: TRBJ2-7; D: TRBD1; CDR3: CSGTPTGEVLYEQYF; DNA: TGCAGCGGCACACCCACAGGGGAAGTCCTCTACGAGCAGTACTTC
size: NA; V: TRBV11-2; J: TRBJ2-5; D: NA; CDR3: CASSSGTNTLARTQYF; DNA: TGTGCCAGCAGCTCCGGGACGAACACCTTGGCTCGGACCCAGTACTTC
size: few; V: TRBV5-1; J: TRBJ2-2; D: TRBD1; CDR3: CASSRGSTGESGELFF; DNA: TGCGCCAGCAGCCGAGGGTCTACAGGGGAATCCGGGGAGCTGTTTTTT
size: many; V: TRBV2; J: TRBJ2-7; D: NA; CDR3: CASSEAPGYSYEQYF; DNA: TGTGCCAGCAGTGAAGCCCCGGGCTACTCCTACGAGCAGTACTTC
size: NA; V: TRBV5-1; J: TRBJ2-5; D: NA; CDR3: CASSRGPQQGLQETQYF; DNA: TGCGCCAGCAGCCGGGGCCCCCAACAGGGCCTCCAAGAGACCCAGTACTTC
size: NA; V: TRBV3-1; J: TRBJ1-3; D: NA; CDR3: CASSLQISAAVVTIYF; DNA: TGTGCCAGCAGCCTACAAATCTCGGCTGCAGTCGTCACCATATATTTT
size: many; V: TRBV6-1; J: TRBJ1-5; D: TRBD1; CDR3: CASRKGQEFDQPQHF; DNA: TGTGCCAGCAGGAAGGGACAGGAGTTTGATCAGCCCCAGCATTTT
size: NA; V: TRBV28; J: TRBJ1-1; D: NA; CDR3: CASSLLETSGRAFF; DNA: TGTGCCAGCAGTTTATTAGAGACATCAGGGCGAGCTTTCTTT
size: many; V: TRBV3-1; J: TRBJ2-5; D: TRBD2; CDR3: CASSNGGNQETQYF; DNA: TGTGCCAGCAGCAACGGGGGGAACCAAGAGACCCAGTACTTC
size: NA; V: TRBV12-3/TRBV12-4; J: TRBJ1-2; D: NA; CDR3: CASSLGGIGYGYTF; DNA: TGTGCCAGCAGTTTAGGGGGGATAGGCTATGGCTACACCTTC
size: many; V: TRBV12-3/TRBV12-4; J: TRBJ1-1; D: NA; CDR3: CASSLRGLREAFF; DNA: TGTGCCAGCAGTTTAAGGGGACTCCGTGAAGCTTTCTTT
size: few; V: TRBV5-1; J: TRBJ1-3; D: NA; CDR3: CASSWDIGNTIYF; DNA: TGCGCCAGCAGCTGGGACATTGGAAACACCATATATTTT
size: many; V: TRBV3-1; J: TRBJ2-4; D: NA; CDR3: CASSQDWRQNIQYF; DNA: TGTGCCAGCAGCCAAGATTGGCGGCAAAACATTCAGTACTTC
size: NA; V: TRBV7-2; J: TRBJ1-5; D: TRBD1; CDR3: CASQSQGSQPQHF; DNA: TGTGCCAGCCAGTCACAGGGGAGTCAGCCCCAGCATTTT
size: many; V: TRBV28; J: TRBJ2-2; D: NA; CDR3: CASSLIGQGRTGELFF; DNA: TGTGCCAGCAGTTTGATCGGGCAGGGGAGAACCGGGGAGCTGTTTTTT
size: few; V: TRBV7-9; J: TRBJ1-2; D: NA; CDR3: CASNPTIQGGGYTF; DNA: TGTGCCAGCAACCCGACCATCCAGGGAGGGGGCTACACCTTC
size: NA; V: TRBV7-8; J: TRBJ1-1; D: TRBD1; CDR3: CASSTDRVTEAFF; DNA: TGTGCCAGCAGTACAGACAGGGTCACTGAAGCTTTCTTT
size: many; V: TRBV20-1; J: TRBJ2-7; D: TRBD1; CDR3: CSATDRGIDYEQYF; DNA: TGCAGTGCGACTGACAGGGGCATCGACTACGAGCAGTACTTC
size: NA; V: TRBV18; J: TRBJ1-2; D: TRBD1; CDR3: CASSPGTGGGGYTF; DNA: TGTGCCAGCTCACCAGGCACAGGGGGTGGAGGCTACACCTTC
size: many; V: TRBV7-9; J: TRBJ1-3; D: NA; CDR3: CASSLNAGSGNTIYF; DNA: TGTGCCAGCAGCTTAAACGCGGGATCGGGAAACACCATATATTTT
size: NA; V: TRBV27; J: TRBJ2-7; D: NA; CDR3: CASRGRDEQYF; DNA: TGTGCCAGCAGGGGCAGGGACGAGCAGTACTTC
size: many; V: TRBV29-1; J: TRBJ2-5; D: NA; CDR3: CSVDRGNRETQYF; DNA: TGCAGCGTTGACAGGGGAAACAGGGAGACCCAGTACTTC
size: NA; V: TRBV6-1; J: TRBJ2-7; D: NA; CDR3: CASIGGEQYF; DNA: TGTGCCAGCATCGGGGGCGAGCAGTACTTC
size: many; V: TRBV12-3/TRBV12-4; J: TRBJ2-7; D: TRBD1; CDR3: CASSPDRGARYEQYF; DNA: TGTGCCAGCAGTCCGGACAGGGGCGCGCGCTACGAGCAGTACTTC
size: many; V: TRBV7-9; J: TRBJ2-7; D: TRBD1; CDR3: CASSHRDRVLEQYF; DNA: TGTGCCAGCAGCCACCGGGACAGGGTTCTCGAGCAGTACTTC
size: NA; V: TRBV7-9; J: TRBJ2-7; D: NA; CDR3: CASSSVYSPLYEQYF; DNA: TGTGCCAGCAGCTCCGTTTACTCTCCCCTATACGAGCAGTACTTC
size: once; V: TRBV30; J: TRBJ1-2; D: NA; CDR3: CACPKAKVGYTF; DNA: TGTGCCTGCCCAAAGGCTAAGGTCGGCTACACCTTC
size: few; V: TRBV6-1; J: TRBJ1-5; D: NA; CDR3: CANGNNQPQHF; DNA: TGTGCCAACGGTAACAATCAGCCCCAGCATTTT
size: many; V: TRBV19; J: TRBJ1-5; D: TRBD1; CDR3: CASSGQGNSQPQHF; DNA: TGTGCCAGTAGCGGACAGGGGAATAGTCAGCCCCAGCATTTT
size: many; V: TRBV10-3; J: TRBJ2-5; D: NA; CDR3: CAIKEAEGQETQYF; DNA: TGTGCCATCAAGGAGGCGGAGGGGCAAGAGACCCAGTACTTC
size: few; V: TRBV10-3; J: TRBJ1-5; D: NA; CDR3: CAISRGGDDQPQHF; DNA: TGTGCCATCAGCCGCGGGGGAGACGATCAGCCCCAGCATTTT
size: NA; V: TRBV2; J: TRBJ2-5; D: NA; CDR3: CASGLKETQYF; DNA: TGTGCCAGCGGTTTGAAAGAGACCCAGTACTTC
size: many; V: TRBV6-5; J: TRBJ1-1; D: NA; CDR3: CASSYYRGLNTEAFF; DNA: TGTGCCAGCAGTTACTATCGGGGGTTGAACACTGAAGCTTTCTTT
size: many; V: TRBV12-5; J: TRBJ1-2; D: NA; CDR3: CASGLVRMGSHGYTF; DNA: TGTGCTAGTGGTTTGGTACGGATGGGGAGTCATGGCTACACCTTC
size: few; V: TRBV12-3/TRBV12-4; J: TRBJ1-1; D: NA; CDR3: CASSPGGRGGNTEAFF; DNA: TGTGCCAGCAGCCCCGGGGGCAGGGGAGGGAACACTGAAGCTTTCTTT